The clone carrying this T cell receptor beta chain was seen only once. The antigen remains unidentified. With 4 bases removed from V and 5 bases from J, the gap between germline ends came to 10 bases. Germline CDR1 is SSHAT and CDR2 is FNYEAQ (reference sequence). The CDR3 runs 13 residues. Sequenced by immunoSEQ multiplex PCR; TCRdb stores in-frame clones only, minus some. The table lists about 130,000 clones, roughly 92% of them singletons, with over 0.15% in the top ten. This sample was included in a study of graft-versus-host responses after intestinal transplantation. The chain couples TRBV7-7 to TRBJ2-3; perhaps TRBD2 as D (6 bases). Sequences were derived from unstimulated CD4+ T cells sorted from spleen or lymph node cells, sampled before intestinal transplant. This clonotype was sampled from a human donor who received an intestinal transplant. The CDR3 region has the DNA TGTGCCAGCAGCTCAGCCGGGGGAGATACGCAGTATTTT. The encoded protein is CASSSAGGDTQYF.